Described below is a single T cell receptor (beta chain) sequence and its context. The age range of participants was 18 to 89 years, with residence in under 30 US areas. Produced via immunoSEQ multiplex PCR; TCRdb's table is partial and in-frame only. The table has about 310,000 clones, less than 85% seen once. The data stem from a study of blood T cell repertoires in COVID-19. As for the study in general: Specimens from acute and convalescent COVID-19 originated in the United States, Italy and Spain.

V was trimmed by 2 bases and J by 8 bases, leaving 10 bases between them. Germline loops: CDR1 MGHDK, CDR2 SYGVNS. This CDR3 contains 14 residues. The V and J genes are TRBV25-1 and TRBJ1-6, with D tentatively TRBD1 (5 bases). The specimen was PBMCs or T cells enriched from blood (not recorded which). The receptor comes from a woman in her thirties who had been exposed to COVID-19. The CDR3: CASSEAGFYSPLHF. The DNA of the CDR3 is TGTGCCAGCAGTGAAGCAGGGTTCTATTCACCCCTCCACTTT.